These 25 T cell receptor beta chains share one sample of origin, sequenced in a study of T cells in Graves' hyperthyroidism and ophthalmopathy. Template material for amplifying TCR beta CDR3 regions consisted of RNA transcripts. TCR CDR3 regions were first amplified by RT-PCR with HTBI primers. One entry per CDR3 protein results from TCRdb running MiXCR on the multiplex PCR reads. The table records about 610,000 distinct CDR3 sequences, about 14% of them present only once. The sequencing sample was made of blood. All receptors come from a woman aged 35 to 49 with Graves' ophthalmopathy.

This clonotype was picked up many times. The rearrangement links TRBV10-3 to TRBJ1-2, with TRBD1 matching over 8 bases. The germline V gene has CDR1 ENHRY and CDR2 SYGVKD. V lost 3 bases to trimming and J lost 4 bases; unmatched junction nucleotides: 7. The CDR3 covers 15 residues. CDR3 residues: CAISDSRGRSYGYTF. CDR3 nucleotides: TGTGCCATCAGTGATTCCAGGGGGCGCTCCTATGGCTACACCTTC.

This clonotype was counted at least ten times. The CDR3 DNA reads as TGTGCCAGCAGTGTGGTAGCGGGAGGAGAAGAGACCCAGTACTTC. Translated, it gives CASSVVAGGEETQYF. The chain combines TRBV2 with TRBJ2-5; TRBD2 matches at 10 bases. The CDR3 contains 15 residues. V dropped 4 bases and J dropped 3; count of bases not matched to a gene: 5. Per the germline V gene, CDR1 is SNHLY and CDR2 is FYNNEI. Filled out from reference TRBV2 and TRBJ2-5, the complete variable domain reads EPEVTQTPSHQVTQMGQEVILRCVPISNHLYFYWYRQILGQKVEFLVSFYNNEISEKSEIFDDQFSVERPDGSNFTLKIRSTKLEDSAMYFCASSVVAGGEETQYFGPGTRLLVL.

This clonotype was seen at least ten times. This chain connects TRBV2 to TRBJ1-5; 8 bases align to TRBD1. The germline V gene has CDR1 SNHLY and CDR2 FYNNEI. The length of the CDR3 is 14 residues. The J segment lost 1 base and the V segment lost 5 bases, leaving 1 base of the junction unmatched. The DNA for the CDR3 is TGTGCCAGCAGTCACAGGGGGAGCAATCAGCCCCAGCATTTT. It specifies CASSHRGSNQPQHF.

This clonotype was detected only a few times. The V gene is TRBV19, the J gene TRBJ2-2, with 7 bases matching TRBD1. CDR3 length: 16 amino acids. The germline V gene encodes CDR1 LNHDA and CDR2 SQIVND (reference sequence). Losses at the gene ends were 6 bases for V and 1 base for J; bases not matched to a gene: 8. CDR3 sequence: CASRRQGGGNTGELFF. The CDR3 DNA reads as TGTGCCAGTAGACGACAGGGCGGCGGGAACACCGGGGAGCTGTTTTTT.

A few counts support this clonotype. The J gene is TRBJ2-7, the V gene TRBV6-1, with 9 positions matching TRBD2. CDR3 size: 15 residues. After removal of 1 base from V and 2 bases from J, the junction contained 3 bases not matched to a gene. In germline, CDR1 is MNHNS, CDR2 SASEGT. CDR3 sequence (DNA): TGTGCCAGCAGTGAAGACCTAGCGGGACCCTACGAGCAGTACTTC. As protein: CASSEDLAGPYEQYF.

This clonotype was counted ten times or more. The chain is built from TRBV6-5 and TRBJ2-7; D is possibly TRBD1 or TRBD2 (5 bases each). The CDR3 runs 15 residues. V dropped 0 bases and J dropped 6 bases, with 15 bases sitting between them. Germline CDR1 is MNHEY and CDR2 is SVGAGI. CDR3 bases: TGTGCCAGCAGTTACTCGTTGGGGGTTGGTAGCGAGCAGTACTTC. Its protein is CASSYSLGVGSEQYF.

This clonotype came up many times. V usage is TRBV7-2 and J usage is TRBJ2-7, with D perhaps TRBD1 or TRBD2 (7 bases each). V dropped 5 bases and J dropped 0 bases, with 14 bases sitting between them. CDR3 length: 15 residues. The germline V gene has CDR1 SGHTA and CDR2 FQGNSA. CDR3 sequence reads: CASSPQGGISYEQYF. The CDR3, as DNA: TGTGCCAGCAGCCCGCAGGGGGGGATCTCCTACGAGCAGTACTTC. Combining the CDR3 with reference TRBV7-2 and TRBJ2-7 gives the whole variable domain GAGVSQSPSNKVTEKGKDVELRCDPISGHTALYWYRQSLGQGLEFLIYFQGNSAPDKSGLPSDRFSAERTGGSVSTLTIQRTQQEDSAVYLCASSPQGGISYEQYFGPGTRLTVT.

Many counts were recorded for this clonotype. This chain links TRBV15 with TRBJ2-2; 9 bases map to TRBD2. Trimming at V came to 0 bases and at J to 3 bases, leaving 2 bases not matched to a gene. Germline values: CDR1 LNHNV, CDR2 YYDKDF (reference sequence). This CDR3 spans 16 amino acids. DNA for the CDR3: TGTGCCACCAGCAGAGATTTAGCGGGGGACACCGGGGAGCTGTTTTTT. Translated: CATSRDLAGDTGELFF.

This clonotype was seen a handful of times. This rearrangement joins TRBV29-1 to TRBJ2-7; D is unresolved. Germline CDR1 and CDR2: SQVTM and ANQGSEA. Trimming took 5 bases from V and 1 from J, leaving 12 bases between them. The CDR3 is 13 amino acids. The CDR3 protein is CSVYETLSYEQYF. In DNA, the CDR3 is TGCAGCGTTTATGAGACGTTGTCCTACGAGCAGTACTTC.

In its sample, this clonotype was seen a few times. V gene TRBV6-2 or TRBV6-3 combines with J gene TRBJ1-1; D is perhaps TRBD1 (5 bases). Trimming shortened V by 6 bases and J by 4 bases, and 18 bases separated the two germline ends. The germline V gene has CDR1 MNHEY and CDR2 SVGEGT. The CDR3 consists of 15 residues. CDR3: CASRDAWGESTEAFF. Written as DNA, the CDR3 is TGTGCCAGCAGAGATGCCTGGGGGGAAAGCACTGAAGCTTTCTTT.

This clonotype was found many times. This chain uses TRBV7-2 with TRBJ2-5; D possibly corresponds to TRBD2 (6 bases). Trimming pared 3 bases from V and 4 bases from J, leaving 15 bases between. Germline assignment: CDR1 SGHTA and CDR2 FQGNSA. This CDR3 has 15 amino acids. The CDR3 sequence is CASSFQGGMGETQYF. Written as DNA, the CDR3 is TGTGCCAGCAGCTTTCAAGGCGGGATGGGAGAGACCCAGTACTTC.

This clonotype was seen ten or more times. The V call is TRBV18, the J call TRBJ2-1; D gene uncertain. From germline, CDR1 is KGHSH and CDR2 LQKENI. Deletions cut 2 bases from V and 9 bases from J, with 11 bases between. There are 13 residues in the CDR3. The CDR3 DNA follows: TGTGCCAGCTCACCATCAATTCGGACTGAGCAGTTCTTC. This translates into CASSPSIRTEQFF.

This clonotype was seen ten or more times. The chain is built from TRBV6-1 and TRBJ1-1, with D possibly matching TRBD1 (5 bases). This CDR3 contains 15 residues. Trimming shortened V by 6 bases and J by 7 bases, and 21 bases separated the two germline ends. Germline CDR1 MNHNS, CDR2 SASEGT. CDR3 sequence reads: CASREGRTGLIEAFF. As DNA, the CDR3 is TGTGCCAGCAGGGAGGGACGGACGGGATTGATTGAAGCTTTCTTT.

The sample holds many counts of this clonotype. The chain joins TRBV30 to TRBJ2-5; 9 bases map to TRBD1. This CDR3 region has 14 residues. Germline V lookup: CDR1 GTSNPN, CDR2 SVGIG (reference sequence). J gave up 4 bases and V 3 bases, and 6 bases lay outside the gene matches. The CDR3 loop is CAWRMTGGPETQYF. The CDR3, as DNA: TGTGCCTGGAGGATGACAGGGGGACCAGAGACCCAGTACTTC.

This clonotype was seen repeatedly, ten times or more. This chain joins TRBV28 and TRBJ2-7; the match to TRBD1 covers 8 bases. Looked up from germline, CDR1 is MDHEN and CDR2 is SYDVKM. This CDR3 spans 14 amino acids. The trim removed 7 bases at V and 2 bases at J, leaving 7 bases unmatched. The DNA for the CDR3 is TGTGCCAGCATGCCGGGACAGGAGACCTACGAGCAGTACTTC. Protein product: CASMPGQETYEQYF.

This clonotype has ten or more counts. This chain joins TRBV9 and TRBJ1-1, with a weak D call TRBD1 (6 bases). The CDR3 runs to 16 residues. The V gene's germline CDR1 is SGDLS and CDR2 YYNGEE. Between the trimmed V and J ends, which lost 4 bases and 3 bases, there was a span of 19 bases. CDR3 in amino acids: CASSNQGTKGDTEAFF. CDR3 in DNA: TGTGCCAGCAGCAACCAAGGGACAAAAGGGGACACTGAAGCTTTCTTT.

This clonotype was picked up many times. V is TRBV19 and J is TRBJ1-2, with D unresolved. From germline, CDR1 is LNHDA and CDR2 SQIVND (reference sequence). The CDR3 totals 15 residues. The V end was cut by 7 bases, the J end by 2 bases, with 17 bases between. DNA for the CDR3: TGTGCCAGTACCATAGGGCCGGACCGCAACTATGGCTACACCTTC. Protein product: CASTIGPDRNYGYTF.

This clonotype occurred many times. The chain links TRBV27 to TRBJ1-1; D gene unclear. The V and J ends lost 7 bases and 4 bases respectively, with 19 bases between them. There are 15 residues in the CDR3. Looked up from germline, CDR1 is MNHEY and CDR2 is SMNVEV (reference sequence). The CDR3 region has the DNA TGTGCCAGCACAAACCGGGTCCCCGTGGGCACTGAAGCTTTCTTT. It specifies CASTNRVPVGTEAFF.

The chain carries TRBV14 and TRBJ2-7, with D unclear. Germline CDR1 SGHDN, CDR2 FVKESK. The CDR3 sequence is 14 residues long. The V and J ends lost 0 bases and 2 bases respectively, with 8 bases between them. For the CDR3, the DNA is TGTGCCAGCAGCCAAGAGGTACAGCCCTACGAGCAGTACTTC. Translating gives CASSQEVQPYEQYF. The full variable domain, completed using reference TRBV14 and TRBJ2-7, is EAGVTQFPSHSVIEKGQTVTLRCDPISGHDNLYWYRRVMGKEIKFLLHFVKESKQDESGMPNNRFLAERTGGTYSTLKVQPAELEDSGVYFCASSQEVQPYEQYFGPGTRLTVT.

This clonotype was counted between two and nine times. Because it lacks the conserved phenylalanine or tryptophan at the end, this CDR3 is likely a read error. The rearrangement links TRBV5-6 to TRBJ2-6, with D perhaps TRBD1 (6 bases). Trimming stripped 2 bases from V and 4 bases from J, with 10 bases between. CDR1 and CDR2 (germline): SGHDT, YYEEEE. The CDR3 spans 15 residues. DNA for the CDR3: TGTGCCAGCAGCTTCACAGGGTCGGGGGCCAACGTCCTGACTTCC. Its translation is CASSFTGSGANVLTS.

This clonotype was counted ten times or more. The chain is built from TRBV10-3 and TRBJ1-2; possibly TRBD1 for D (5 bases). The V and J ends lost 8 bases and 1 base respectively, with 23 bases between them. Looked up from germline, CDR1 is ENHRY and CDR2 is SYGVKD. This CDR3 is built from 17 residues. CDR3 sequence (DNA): TGTGCCATCGCTGGAAAACAAGGGACCAGTAATAACTATGGCTACACCTTC. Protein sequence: CAIAGKQGTSNNYGYTF.

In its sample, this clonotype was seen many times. CDR3 DNA: TGTGCCAGCAGTTCCTCTTGGGAGACCCAGTACTTC. This codes for CASSSSWETQYF. This chain links TRBV28 with TRBJ2-5; D remains unclear. CDR1 MDHEN and CDR2 SYDVKM come from the germline V gene. The CDR3 is 12 amino acids. V lost 4 bases and J lost 5, with 8 bases in between.

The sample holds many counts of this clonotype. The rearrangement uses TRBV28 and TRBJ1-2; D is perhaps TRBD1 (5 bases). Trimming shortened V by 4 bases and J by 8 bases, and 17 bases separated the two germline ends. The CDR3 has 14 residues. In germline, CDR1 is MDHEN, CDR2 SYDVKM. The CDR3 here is CASSSLGGIEGYTF. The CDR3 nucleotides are TGTGCCAGCAGTTCCCTGGGGGGGATAGAGGGCTACACCTTC.

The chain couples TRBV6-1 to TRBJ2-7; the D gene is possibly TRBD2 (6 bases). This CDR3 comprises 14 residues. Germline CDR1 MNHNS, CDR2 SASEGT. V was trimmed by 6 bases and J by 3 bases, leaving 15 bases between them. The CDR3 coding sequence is TGTGCCAGCAGCCCCGTTCGGGAGAGCTACGAGCAGTACTTC. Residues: CASSPVRESYEQYF.

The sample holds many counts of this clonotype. CDR3 DNA: TGTGCCAGCAGCCGGGACAGGGCCTCCTCTGGAAACACCATATATTTT. The encoded protein is CASSRDRASSGNTIYF. This chain joins TRBV12-3 or TRBV12-4 and TRBJ1-3, with TRBD1 matching 9 bases. The CDR3 runs to 16 residues. V trimming: 6 bases; J trimming: 0 bases; junction bases outside the gene matches: 6.